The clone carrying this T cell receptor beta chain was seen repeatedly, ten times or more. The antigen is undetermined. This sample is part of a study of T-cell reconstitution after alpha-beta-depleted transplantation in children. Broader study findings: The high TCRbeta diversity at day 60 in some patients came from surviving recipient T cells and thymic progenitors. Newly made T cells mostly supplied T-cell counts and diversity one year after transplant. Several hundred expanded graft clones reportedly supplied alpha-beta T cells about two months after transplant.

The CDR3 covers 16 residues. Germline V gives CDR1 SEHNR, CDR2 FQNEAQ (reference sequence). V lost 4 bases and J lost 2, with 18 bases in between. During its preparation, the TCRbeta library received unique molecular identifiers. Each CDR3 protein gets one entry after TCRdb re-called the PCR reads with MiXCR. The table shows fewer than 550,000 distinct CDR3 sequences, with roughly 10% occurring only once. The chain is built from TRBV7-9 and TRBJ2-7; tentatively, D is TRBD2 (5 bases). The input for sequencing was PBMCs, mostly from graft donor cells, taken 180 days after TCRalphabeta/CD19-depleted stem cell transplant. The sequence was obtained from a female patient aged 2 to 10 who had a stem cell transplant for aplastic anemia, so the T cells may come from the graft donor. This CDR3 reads CASSSDYPRVAYEQYF. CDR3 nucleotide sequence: TGTGCCAGCAGCTCAGACTACCCAAGGGTGGCCTACGAGCAGTACTTC.